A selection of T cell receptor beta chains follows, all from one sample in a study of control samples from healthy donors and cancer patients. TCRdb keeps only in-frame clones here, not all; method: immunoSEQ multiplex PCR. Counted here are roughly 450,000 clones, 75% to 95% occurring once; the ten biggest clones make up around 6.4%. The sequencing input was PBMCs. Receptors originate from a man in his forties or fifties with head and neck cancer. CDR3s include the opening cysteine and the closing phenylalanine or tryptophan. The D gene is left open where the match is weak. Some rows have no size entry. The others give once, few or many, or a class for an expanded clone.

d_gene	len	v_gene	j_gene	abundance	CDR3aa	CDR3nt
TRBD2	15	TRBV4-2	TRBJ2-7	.	CASSQVTSASYEQYF	TGTGCCAGCAGCCAAGTTACTAGCGCATCCTACGAGCAGTACTTC
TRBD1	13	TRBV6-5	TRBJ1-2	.	CANSRDRDYGYTF	TGTGCCAACAGCCGGGACAGGGACTATGGCTACACCTTC
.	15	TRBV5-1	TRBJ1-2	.	CASSLGAGLDYGYTF	TGCGCCAGCAGCTTGGGGGCAGGGTTGGACTATGGCTACACCTTC
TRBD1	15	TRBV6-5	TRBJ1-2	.	CASSITGGAQNGYTF	TGTGCCAGCAGTATAACAGGGGGCGCTCAGAATGGCTACACCTTC
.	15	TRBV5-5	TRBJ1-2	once	CASSSSRDSNYGYTF	TGTGCCAGCAGCTCCTCGAGGGACTCAAACTATGGCTACACCTTC
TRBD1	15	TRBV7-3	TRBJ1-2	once	CASSLGRRGVYGYTF	TGTGCCAGCAGCTTAGGTCGCAGGGGGGTCTATGGCTACACCTTC
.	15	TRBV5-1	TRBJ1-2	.	CASSSGAGGLYGYTF	TGCGCCAGCAGCTCTGGGGCGGGGGGCCTGTATGGCTACACCTTC
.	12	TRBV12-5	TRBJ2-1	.	CASGLTTIHMLF	TGTGCTAGTGGTTTGACGACTATCCACATGCTCTTC
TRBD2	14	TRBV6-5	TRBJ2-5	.	CASRAGTSSETQYF	TGTGCCAGCAGGGCCGGGACTAGCTCAGAGACCCAGTACTTC
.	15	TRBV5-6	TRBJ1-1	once	CASSLLRTMNTEAFF	TGTGCCAGCAGCTTGTTGCGGACAATGAACACTGAAGCTTTCTTT
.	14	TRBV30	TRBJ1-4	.	CAWSPYATNEKLFF	TGTGCCTGGAGCCCTTATGCAACTAATGAAAAACTGTTTTTT
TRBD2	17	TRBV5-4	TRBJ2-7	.	CASSSVGVGRELYEQYF	TGTGCCAGCAGCTCCGTAGGGGTAGGGCGGGAGCTCTACGAGCAGTACTTC
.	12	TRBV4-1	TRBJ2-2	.	CASSQGTGELFF	TGCGCCAGCAGCCAGGGGACCGGGGAGCTGTTTTTT
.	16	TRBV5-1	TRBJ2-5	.	CASSLRELSPQETQYF	TGCGCCAGCAGCTTGAGGGAACTCTCCCCCCAAGAGACCCAGTACTTC
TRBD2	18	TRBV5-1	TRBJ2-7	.	CASSLALAGDFGTYEQYF	TGCGCCAGCAGCTTGGCCTTAGCGGGAGACTTCGGGACCTACGAGCAGTACTTC
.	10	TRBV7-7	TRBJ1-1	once	CAVGGTEAFF	TGTGCTGTAGGGGGGACTGAAGCTTTCTTT
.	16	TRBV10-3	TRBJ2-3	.	CAISESTTGLTDTQYF	TGTGCCATCAGTGAGTCGACTACCGGCCTTACAGATACGCAGTATTTT
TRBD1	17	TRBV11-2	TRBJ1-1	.	CASSSGQQGWMNTEAFF	TGTGCCAGCAGCTCGGGACAGCAGGGCTGGATGAACACTGAAGCTTTCTTT
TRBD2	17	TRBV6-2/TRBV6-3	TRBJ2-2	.	CASSHRLAGDPTGELFF	TGTGCCAGCAGTCATCGACTAGCGGGGGACCCCACCGGGGAGCTGTTTTTT
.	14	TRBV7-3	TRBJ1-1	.	CASSLNAENTEAFF	TGTGCCAGCAGCTTAAACGCAGAGAACACTGAAGCTTTCTTT
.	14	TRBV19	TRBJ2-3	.	CASTLPTAPDTQYF	TGTGCCAGTACCCTTCCCACAGCCCCAGATACGCAGTATTTT
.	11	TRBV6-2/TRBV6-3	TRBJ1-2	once	CASSSVTGYTF	TGTGCCAGCAGTTCAGTGACGGGCTACACCTTC
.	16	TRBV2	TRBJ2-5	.	CASSETELADEGTQYF	TGTGCCAGCAGTGAAACAGAACTAGCAGACGAAGGGACCCAGTACTTC
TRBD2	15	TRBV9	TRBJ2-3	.	CASSETDGGTDTQYF	TGTGCCAGCAGCGAGACAGACGGGGGGACAGATACGCAGTATTTT
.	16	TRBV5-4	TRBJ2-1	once	CASSLGVTASYNEQFF	TGTGCCAGCAGCTTGGGGGTGACCGCCTCCTACAATGAGCAGTTCTTC
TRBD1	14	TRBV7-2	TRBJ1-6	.	CASSWTGGNSPLHF	TGTGCCAGCAGCTGGACAGGGGGCAATTCACCCCTCCACTTT
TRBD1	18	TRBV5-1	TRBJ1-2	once	CASSLEAGQGGKDRGYTF	TGCGCCAGCAGCTTGGAGGCGGGACAGGGCGGAAAAGATCGTGGCTACACCTTC
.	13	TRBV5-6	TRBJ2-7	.	CASSLAGNYEQYF	TGTGCCAGCAGCTTGGCCGGGAACTACGAGCAGTACTTC
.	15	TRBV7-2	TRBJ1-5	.	CASSLGTGKYQPQHF	TGTGCCAGCAGCTTAGGCACAGGGAAATATCAGCCCCAGCATTTT
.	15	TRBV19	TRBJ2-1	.	CASSGAGRTYNEQFF	TGTGCCAGTAGTGGGGCAGGGAGAACCTACAATGAGCAGTTCTTC